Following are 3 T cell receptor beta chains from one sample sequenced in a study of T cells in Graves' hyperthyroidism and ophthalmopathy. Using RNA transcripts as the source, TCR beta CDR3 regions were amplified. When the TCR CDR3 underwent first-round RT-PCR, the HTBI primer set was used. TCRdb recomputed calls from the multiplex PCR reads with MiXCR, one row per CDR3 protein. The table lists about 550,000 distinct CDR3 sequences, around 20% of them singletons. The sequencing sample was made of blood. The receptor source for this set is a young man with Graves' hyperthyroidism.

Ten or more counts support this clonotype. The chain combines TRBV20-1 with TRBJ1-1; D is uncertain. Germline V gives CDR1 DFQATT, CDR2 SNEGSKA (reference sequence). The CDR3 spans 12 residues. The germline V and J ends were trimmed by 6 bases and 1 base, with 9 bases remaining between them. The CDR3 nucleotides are TGCAGTGCCAGACCTCAGAACACTGAAGCTTTCTTT. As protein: CSARPQNTEAFF.

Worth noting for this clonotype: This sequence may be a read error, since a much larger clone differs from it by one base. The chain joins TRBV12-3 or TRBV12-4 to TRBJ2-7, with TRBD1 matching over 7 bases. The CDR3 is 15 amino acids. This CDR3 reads CVSSLVGTAFYEQYF. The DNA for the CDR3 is TGTGTCAGCAGTTTAGTCGGGACAGCCTTCTACGAGCAGTACTTC.

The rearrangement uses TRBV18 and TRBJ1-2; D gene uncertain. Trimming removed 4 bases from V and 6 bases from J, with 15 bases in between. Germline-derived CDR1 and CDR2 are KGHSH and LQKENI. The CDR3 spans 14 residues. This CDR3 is CASSQLGQDHGYTF. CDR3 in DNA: TGTGCCAGCTCACAACTTGGGCAAGACCATGGCTACACCTTC.